This record looks at one T cell receptor beta chain sequence and its context. The sample originates from a study of memory CD4+ T cells and cytomegalovirus serostatus. Trimming pared 5 bases from V and 3 bases from J, leaving 17 bases between. The CDR3 runs to 16 residues. CDR1 SGHVS and CDR2 FNYEAQ come from the germline V gene. Single viable CD3+CD4+CD8-CD45RO+ cells were sorted as the memory CD4+ T cells. Sequencing used immunoSEQ multiplex PCR; TCRdb keeps in-frame clones, though not all of them. The sample yields about 82,000 clones, 65% to 85% seen once. This chain links TRBV7-6 with TRBJ2-1, with a possible D match to TRBD1 (5 bases). The sequence was collected from an adult in good health and CMV-seronegative. The sequenced sample consisted of memory CD4+ T cells from blood. CDR3 in amino acids: CASSPSLQGNYNEQFF. The CDR3 region has the DNA TGTGCCAGCAGCCCCTCCCTCCAGGGAAACTACAATGAGCAGTTCTTC.